This TCR beta chain was profiled in a study of TIL therapy for anti-PD-1-resistant metastatic lung cancer. About the research overall: Tumor harvest preceded PD-1/PD-L1 blockade, followed by nivolumab treatment. Study-wide points: Treatment-naive, never-smoker and oncogene-addicted patients were overrepresented in this highly selected cohort.

This was the immunoSEQ v3 assay. TCRdb's copy holds only in-frame clones and misses some; the assay was immunoSEQ multiplex PCR. Seen here are about 52,000 clones, roughly 78% observed once, and the top ten hold about 5%. This clone was observed a handful of times. What it binds is not known. Stated time point: pre-treatment sample, taken before nivolumab and TIL therapy. This CDR3 is 14 amino acids long. The V gene's germline CDR1 is MDHEN and CDR2 SYDVKM. V shed 2 bases and J shed 6 bases, with 11 bases lying between them. The sample was blood, taken at baseline. The chain carries TRBV28 and TRBJ2-1; TRBD1 or TRBD2 may be the D gene (5 bases each). The source of this sequence is a woman between 30 and 79 years old with non-small cell lung cancer. DNA for the CDR3: TGTGCCAGCAGTTTAACGGGGCCCGCCAATGAGCAGTTCTTC. It is translated as CASSLTGPANEQFF.